The 5 T cell receptor beta chains given below trace back to one sample, sequenced in a study of graft-versus-host responses after intestinal transplantation (dated by TCRdb to about 2021). The library was generated by the immunoSEQ multiplex PCR assay. TCRdb took over this immuneACCESS table, retaining in-frame rearrangements with V and J assigned. Such tables are incomplete; in checked studies, under half of the missing clones stem from an unresolved V gene, and the remainder is unexplained. In all, the sample holds 99,000 or so clones, and 86% of those were seen once. In total, the top ten clones hold about 1.5% of the sample. The material sequenced was PBMCs, taken 255 days after intestinal transplant. The receptors were sampled from a human patient who received an intestinal transplant, so some T cells may come from the graft donor.

The V call is TRBV27, the J call TRBJ2-1, with a weak D call TRBD1 (6 bases). Germline V lookup: CDR1 MNHEY, CDR2 SMNVEV (reference sequence). V shed 0 bases and J shed 14 bases, with 11 bases lying between them. The CDR3 consists of 12 residues. CDR3 nucleotide sequence: TGTGCCAGCAGTTTATCAGGACAGTCGGAGTTCTTC. Protein sequence: CASSLSGQSEFF.

The chain employs TRBV2 and TRBJ1-1; TRBD1 might be the D (6 bases). V lost 4 bases and J 9 bases, leaving 21 bases between the germline ends. Germline V gene lookup returns CDR1 SNHLY and CDR2 FYNNEI. CDR3 length equals 15 residues. CDR3 nucleotides: TGTGCCAGCAGTGGGGGGCGGAGCTACGACCTACAAGCTTTCTTT. Protein: CASSGGRSYDLQAFF.

V is TRBV11-2 and J is TRBJ1-1; the match to TRBD1 covers 7 bases. The germline V gene has CDR1 SGHAT and CDR2 FQNNGV. V was clipped by 6 bases and J by 4 bases; unmatched bases: 11. This CDR3 spans 15 amino acids. The CDR3 nucleotides are TGTGCCAGCAGGGGGACAGATCCCTTGAGCACTGAAGCTTTCTTT. Encoded protein: CASRGTDPLSTEAFF.

The rearrangement uses TRBV29-1 and TRBJ1-1; TRBD1 is a possible D gene (5 bases). Trimming shortened V by 6 bases and J by 0 bases, and 11 bases separated the two germline ends. Germline CDR1 and CDR2: SQVTM and ANQGSEA. This CDR3 is 13 amino acids long. The DNA for the CDR3 is TGCAGCGTCCTGCAGGGCCTGAACACTGAAGCTTTCTTT. The encoded protein is CSVLQGLNTEAFF.

This clone appeared once. The chain has TRBV28 and TRBJ2-6, with D perhaps matching TRBD1 (6 bases). The CDR3 sequence is 16 residues long. Per germline, CDR1 MDHEN and CDR2 SYDVKM. Trimming removed 5 bases at V and 0 bases at J, with 11 bases between. CDR3 bases: TGTGCCAGCAGTAAACAGGGCTTCTCTGGGGCCAACGTCCTGACTTTC. Residues: CASSKQGFSGANVLTF.